One and the same sample provided the 32 T cell receptor beta chains below, sequenced in a study of blood T cell repertoires in COVID-19. Assay used: immunoSEQ multiplex PCR; TCRdb lists only in-frame clones, some missing. This table has about 440,000 clones, nearly 90% appearing once. Material: PBMCs or T cells enriched from blood (not recorded which). These TCRs come from a woman between 18 and 29 years old with acute COVID-19.

This clone was seen only once. V and J are TRBV19 and TRBJ2-1, with TRBD2 identical over 10 bases. Germline loops: CDR1 LNHDA, CDR2 SQIVND (reference sequence). This CDR3 is built from 13 residues. V dropped 6 bases and J dropped 8; count of bases not matched to a gene: 4. The CDR3 loop is CASSGLAADEQFF. CDR3 coding DNA: TGTGCCAGTAGCGGACTAGCGGCGGATGAGCAGTTCTTC.

This clone was recorded only once. This chain connects TRBV10-3 to TRBJ2-1; 8 bases are shared with TRBD2. Trimming took 3 bases from V and 5 from J; bases not matched to a gene: 6. The CDR3 contains 15 residues. Germline CDR1 ENHRY, CDR2 SYGVKD. The CDR3 nucleotides read TGTGCCATCAGTGATTTGCGGGGGGCGGACAATGAGCAGTTCTTC. Translated, it gives CAISDLRGADNEQFF.

The chain carries TRBV15 and TRBJ2-3; 11 nucleotides align to TRBD2. Germline V gives CDR1 LNHNV, CDR2 YYDKDF (reference sequence). With 0 bases clipped from V and 3 bases from J, the junction kept 11 bases outside the gene matches. The CDR3 covers 19 residues. This chain's CDR3 is CATSRDSVAGGPSTDTQYF. The CDR3 DNA follows: TGTGCCACCAGCAGAGATAGCGTAGCGGGAGGGCCAAGTACAGATACGCAGTATTTT.

The rearrangement uses TRBV7-9 and TRBJ2-5; D gene unclear. This CDR3 comprises 15 residues. CDR1 and CDR2 (germline): SEHNR, FQNEAQ (reference sequence). Trimming took 1 base from V and 0 from J, leaving 9 bases between them. The CDR3 here is CASSLGTIYQETQYF. CDR3 bases: TGTGCCAGCAGCTTAGGAACAATATACCAAGAGACCCAGTACTTC.

This clone has just a few counts. The gene calls are TRBV18 and TRBJ1-2; no firm D call. The CDR3 has 15 residues. The V end lost 4 bases, the J end lost 0 bases, and 12 bases lay between the germline ends. Germline CDR1 reads KGHSH; CDR2 reads LQKENI. CDR3 sequence: CASSQEFTSNYGYTF. CDR3 in DNA: TGTGCCAGCTCACAAGAGTTCACTTCTAACTATGGCTACACCTTC.

The chain has TRBV9 and TRBJ2-5; 11 nucleotides match TRBD2. This CDR3 is 16 amino acids long. The V gene's germline CDR1 is SGDLS and CDR2 YYNGEE. The V gene end was trimmed by 1 base and the J gene end by 5 bases; junction bases not matched to a gene: 7. The CDR3 protein is CASSVTSGGRRETQYF. CDR3 nucleotide sequence: TGTGCCAGCAGCGTAACTAGCGGGGGCCGTCGGGAGACCCAGTACTTC.

This rearrangement joins TRBV5-6 to TRBJ2-5, with D possibly TRBD2 on 5 matching bases. V lost 2 bases and J 0 bases, leaving 17 bases between the germline ends. The length of the CDR3 is 17 residues. Germline CDR1 SGHDT, CDR2 YYEEEE. The DNA of the CDR3 is TGTGCCAGCAGCTTAAGTGTGCGGGTATTATACCAAGAGACCCAGTACTTC. Translating gives CASSLSVRVLYQETQYF.

The CDR3 reads CATLARGAPGELFF. CDR3 sequence (DNA): TGTGCCACCTTAGCCCGCGGGGCCCCCGGGGAGCTGTTTTTT. The chain carries TRBV6-5 and TRBJ2-2; maybe TRBD2 (6 bases). Trimming pared 10 bases from V and 6 bases from J, leaving 18 bases between. This CDR3 region has 14 residues. CDR1 and CDR2 from the germline V gene are MNHEY and SVGAGI.

The genes are TRBV9 and TRBJ1-3; unclear D gene. The CDR3 runs 15 residues. Germline CDR1 is SGDLS and CDR2 is YYNGEE. With 4 bases removed from V and 2 bases from J, the gap between germline ends came to 13 bases. The CDR3 DNA reads TGTGCCAGCAGCCCCGGACTGACTACTGGAAACACCATATATTTT. This codes for CASSPGLTTGNTIYF.

This rearrangement joins TRBV5-4 to TRBJ1-2, with a weak D call TRBD1 (5 bases). The CDR3 has 12 amino acids. The V and J ends lost 1 base and 8 bases respectively, with 9 bases between them. Germline CDR1 reads SGHNT; CDR2 reads YYREEE (reference sequence). CDR3: CASSLPGKGYTF. CDR3 nucleotide sequence: TGTGCCAGCAGCTTGCCAGGGAAGGGCTACACCTTC. The complete variable domain, with remaining parts taken from reference TRBV5-4 and TRBJ1-2, reads ETGVTQSPTHLIKTRGQQVTLRCSSQSGHNTVSWYQQALGQGPQFIFQYYREEENGRGNFPPRFSGLQFPNYSSELNVNALELDDSALYLCASSLPGKGYTFGSGTRLTVV.

This chain links TRBV11-2 with TRBJ1-1; maybe TRBD1 (6 bases). CDR1 is SGHAT, CDR2 FQNNGV, per germline. V lost 3 bases and J 1 base, leaving 9 bases between the germline ends. CDR3 length: 14 residues. CDR3 sequence: CASSLSGQNTEAFF. The CDR3 nucleotides read TGTGCCAGCAGCTTGTCGGGACAGAACACTGAAGCTTTCTTT.

The chain uses TRBV27 and TRBJ2-1, with 9 bases fitting TRBD1. The CDR3 has 13 residues. Looked up from germline, CDR1 is MNHEY and CDR2 is SMNVEV (reference sequence). Trimming took 10 bases from V and 4 from J; bases not matched to a gene: 5. CDR3 DNA: TGTGCCACCGAGGACAGGGGTTACAATGAGCAGTTCTTC. Its translation is CATEDRGYNEQFF.

Concerning this clone: One junction end disagrees with the germline gene, perhaps due to a read error. The rearrangement uses TRBV5-1 and TRBJ2-1; 10 bases match TRBD2. The CDR3 spans 17 residues. Germline V gene sequence: CDR1 SGHRS, CDR2 YFSETQ. CDR3 residues: CVSKRGSGGPPYNEQFF. The DNA for the CDR3 is TGCGTCAGCAAAAGGGGTAGCGGGGGGCCGCCCTACAATGAGCAGTTCTTC.

The chain has TRBV7-2 and TRBJ2-7; D uncertain. This CDR3 spans 13 amino acids. Trimming shortened V by 4 bases and J by 4 bases, and 11 bases separated the two germline ends. Germline V lookup: CDR1 SGHTA, CDR2 FQGNSA. CDR3 loop: CASSSRLLYEQYF. CDR3 nucleotide sequence: TGTGCCAGCAGCTCCCGACTGTTATACGAGCAGTACTTC.

The V and J genes are TRBV7-9 and TRBJ1-2; D not certain. CDR3 length: 15 amino acids. Per germline, CDR1 SEHNR and CDR2 FQNEAQ (reference sequence). Trimming took off 5 bases at V and 2 bases at J, with 15 bases between the two ends. DNA for the CDR3: TGTGCCAGCAGCCCTGCGAGGGCCACAAACTATGGCTACACCTTC. It encodes CASSPARATNYGYTF.

This clone turned up a few times. The chain employs TRBV28 and TRBJ2-7, with D possibly matching TRBD2 (5 bases). CDR1 MDHEN and CDR2 SYDVKM come from the germline V gene. V shed 6 bases and J shed 5 bases, with 17 bases lying between them. There are 14 residues in the CDR3. The CDR3 bases are TGTGCCAGCAGCCCCCTTACTAGTCTCGACGAGCAGTACTTC. This sequence encodes CASSPLTSLDEQYF.

In this sample, this clone turned up once. The chain carries TRBV19 and TRBJ2-5; the D gene is possibly TRBD1 (6 bases). Trimming pared 11 bases from V and 2 bases from J, leaving 12 bases between. The CDR3 sequence is 12 residues long. Germline V gives CDR1 LNHDA, CDR2 SQIVND (reference sequence). CDR3 DNA: TGTGCCGTCCGGGACAAACAAGAGACCCAGTACTTC. Translating gives CAVRDKQETQYF. The variable domain in full, with the rest retrieved from reference TRBV19 and TRBJ2-5, is DGGITQSPKYLFRKEGQNVTLSCEQNLNHDAMYWYRQDPGQGLRLIYYSQIVNDFQKGDIAEGYSVSREKKESFPLTVTSAQKNPTAFYLCAVRDKQETQYFGPGTRLLVL.

V usage is TRBV4-1 and J usage is TRBJ2-7; D gene unclear. The CDR3 runs 13 residues. The germline V gene has CDR1 MGHRA and CDR2 YSYEKL. Trimming stripped 4 bases from V and 4 bases from J, with 11 bases between. The CDR3 spells CASSPSEPYEQYF. Here the CDR3 DNA reads TGCGCCAGCAGCCCAAGCGAACCTTACGAGCAGTACTTC.

This chain connects TRBV9 to TRBJ2-5, with D perhaps TRBD2 (5 bases). V was shortened by 4 bases and J by 4 bases, with 14 bases between the two germline ends. The germline V gene has CDR1 SGDLS and CDR2 YYNGEE. CDR3 size: 14 residues. CDR3 sequence: CASSLGLRGETQYF. Written as DNA, the CDR3 is TGTGCCAGCAGCCTAGGACTGCGAGGAGAGACCCAGTACTTC.

V is TRBV19 and J is TRBJ2-3, with TRBD2 matching over 10 bases. The CDR3 is made up of 17 amino acids. Germline CDR1 reads LNHDA; CDR2 reads SQIVND (reference sequence). The V gene end was trimmed by 5 bases and the J gene end by 0 bases; junction bases not matched to a gene: 8. This chain's CDR3 is CASSPGLAEVSTDTQYF. CDR3 in DNA: TGTGCCAGTAGTCCCGGACTAGCGGAGGTGAGCACAGATACGCAGTATTTT.

The chain is built from TRBV7-9 and TRBJ1-5; TRBD1 matches at 11 bases. Germline CDR1 SEHNR, CDR2 FQNEAQ (reference sequence). J was trimmed by 3 bases and V by 5 bases; bases with no gene match: 6. The CDR3 contains 16 residues. The DNA for the CDR3 is TGTGCCAGCAGCGGACAGGGGGCGTCGGACAATCAGCCCCAGCATTTT. Translated: CASSGQGASDNQPQHF.

The chain recombines TRBV15 with TRBJ1-2; TRBD1 agrees at 8 bases. The CDR3 spans 16 residues. Germline V gives CDR1 LNHNV, CDR2 YYDKDF (reference sequence). V gave up 4 bases and J gave up 8 bases; unmatched junction bases: 15. The CDR3 bases are TGTGCCACCAGCATAACTCGGACCACAGGGGGTATCGGCTACACCTTC. It codes for CATSITRTTGGIGYTF.

This chain links TRBV6-1 with TRBJ2-3; D perhaps matches TRBD1 (5 bases). CDR1 MNHNS and CDR2 SASEGT come from the germline V gene. The CDR3 totals 15 residues. Deletions cut 1 base from V and 1 base from J, with 9 bases between. In DNA, the CDR3 is TGTGCCAGCAGTGAAGACAGGTGGCGCACAGATACGCAGTATTTT. This encodes CASSEDRWRTDTQYF.

The chain carries TRBV11-2 and TRBJ2-7; D not certain. Germline assignment: CDR1 SGHAT and CDR2 FQNNGV. This CDR3 has 11 amino acids. V lost 6 bases and J 6 bases, leaving 9 bases between the germline ends. CDR3 amino acids: CASRTVVEQYF. CDR3 nucleotides: TGTGCCAGCAGAACAGTAGTCGAGCAGTACTTC.

About this clone itself: At one boundary the junction diverges from the germline segment, which might be a read error. The rearrangement uses TRBV7-6 and TRBJ1-6; 7 positions agree with TRBD1. CDR3 length equals 16 residues. Germline values: CDR1 SGHVS, CDR2 FNYEAQ. The CDR3 DNA sequence: TGTGCCAGCAGCTTGCGGACAGGCGATTATAGTTCACCCCTCCACTTT. It yields the protein CASSLRTGDYSSPLHF. Using reference TRBV7-6 and TRBJ1-6 for the parts outside the CDR3, the full variable domain is GAGVSQSPRYKVTKRGQDVALRCDPISGHVSLYWYRQALGQGPEFLTYFNYEAQQDKSGLPNDRFSAERPEGSISTLTIQRTEQRDSAMYRCASSLRTGDYSSPLHFGNGTRLTVT.

The chain carries TRBV3-1 (or the pseudogene TRBV3-2) and TRBJ2-7; D is unclear. This CDR3 region has 14 residues. In germline, CDR1 is LGHDT, CDR2 YNNKEL (reference sequence). V was trimmed by 3 bases and J by 3 bases, leaving 12 bases between them. CDR3 in amino acids: CASSQSQNDYEQYF. The CDR3 nucleotides are TGTGCCAGCAGCCAGTCTCAGAATGACTACGAGCAGTACTTC.

Points on this clone: The sample contains more than one DNA sequence encoding this CDR3. CDR3 sequence (DNA): TGCGCCAGCAGCTCAGGGGGCGACTATGGCTACACCTTC. Amino acid sequence: CASSSGGDYGYTF. J is TRBJ1-2 and V is TRBV5-1, with 8 bases fitting TRBD1. CDR3 length: 13 amino acids. From germline, CDR1 is SGHRS and CDR2 YFSETQ. Trimming removed 3 bases from V and 3 bases from J; junction bases left unmatched: 1.

This clone was seen more than once but under ten times. The gene calls are TRBV2 and TRBJ2-7; D unclear. Trimming pared 4 bases from V and 6 bases from J, leaving 7 bases between. This CDR3 contains 11 residues. Germline-derived CDR1 and CDR2 are SNHLY and FYNNEI. The CDR3 coding sequence is TGTGCCAGCAGTGTTCCGGGCGAGCAGTACTTC. Amino acid sequence: CASSVPGEQYF.

The chain links TRBV6-5 to TRBJ1-5, with TRBD1 matching over 8 bases. Germline V gene sequence: CDR1 MNHEY, CDR2 SVGAGI. V lost 6 bases to trimming and J lost 7 bases; unmatched junction nucleotides: 2. The length of the CDR3 is 12 residues. The CDR3, as DNA: TGTGCCAGCAGCCAGGGGGCCCAGCCCCAGCATTTT. It yields the protein CASSQGAQPQHF.

CDR3 protein: CAISEGDYGYTF. In DNA form, the CDR3 reads TGTGCCATCAGTGAAGGGGACTATGGCTACACCTTC. The chain joins TRBV10-3 to TRBJ1-2; possible D gene TRBD1, 5 bases. The CDR3 sequence is 12 residues long. V was trimmed by 3 bases and J by 3 bases, leaving 5 bases between them. From germline, CDR1 is ENHRY and CDR2 SYGVKD.

The chain uses TRBV7-9 and TRBJ2-1; possibly TRBD1 for D (6 bases). This CDR3 region has 15 residues. V was cut by 4 bases and J by 6 bases, with 16 bases left in between. Germline CDR1 reads SEHNR; CDR2 reads FQNEAQ (reference sequence). The CDR3 region has the DNA TGTGCCAGCAGCTACCGGGACAAGATCCGCAATGAGCAGTTCTTC. Its protein product is CASSYRDKIRNEQFF.

This chain uses TRBV18 with TRBJ1-4; D is ambiguous. The germline V gene encodes CDR1 KGHSH and CDR2 LQKENI. V lost 3 bases, J lost 10 bases, and 12 bases lay in between. The CDR3 runs 13 residues. The CDR3 here is CASSPGEGGKLFF. DNA of the CDR3: TGTGCCAGCTCACCCGGGGAGGGAGGAAAACTGTTTTTT.